This T cell receptor beta chain was sequenced for a study of human T cells and chemical hapten exposure. Ten or more counts support this clonotype. Individual cDNA molecules received unique molecular identifiers in the library. Original processing notes: The number of TCRs in each sample had a median of approximately 96,000 and spanned about 20,000 to 690,600. One entry per CDR3 protein, called by TCRdb with MiXCR from the reads. The V and J calls come from TCRdb's annotation, not from the publication. This table has 120,000 or so distinct CDR3 sequences, 6.5% to 10% appearing once. Trimming took 4 bases from V and 5 from J; bases not matched to a gene: 8. The CDR3 has 15 residues. Germline-derived CDR1 and CDR2 are LGHNA and YSLEER. Whole blood, unfractionated, served as the material for total RNA extraction.

The receptor was derived from a human donor in good health. Some clones in this sample may be carry-over from other donors' samples. The specimen sequenced was whole blood. The chain couples TRBV4-3 to TRBJ1-1, with TRBD1 identical over 9 bases. The CDR3 sequence: CASSLSGTGRTEAFF. The CDR3 DNA reads TGCGCCAGCAGCCTTTCCGGGACAGGGAGGACTGAAGCTTTCTTT.